The entry below describes one T cell receptor beta chain. As yet, its antigen is unknown. The data were taken from a study of OX40 agonist ivuxolimab in advanced cancers. In the study overall: The treatment was a fully human IgG2 OX40 agonist, ivuxolimab. At 0.01 to 10 mg/kg, ivuxolimab was administered intravenously to patients every 2 weeks. Age averaged around 60 years (range roughly 23 to 80), and 82.7% were male.

Profiled with immunoSEQ multiplex PCR; TCRdb holds only in-frame clones, not every one. The table shows under 20,000 clones, with roughly 82% occurring only once. General study points: CD4+ and CD8+ blood T cells expanded clonally by week 6 at 0.1 to 3.0 mg/kg.

Germline CDR1 is KGHSH and CDR2 is LQKENI. Between the trimmed V and J ends, which lost 0 bases and 7 bases, there was a span of 10 bases. The CDR3 is made up of 14 amino acids. The sequence was obtained from an adult with an advanced solid tumor such as melanoma, head and neck, liver or kidney cancer. The genes are TRBV18 and TRBJ1-5, with D possibly TRBD1 on 5 matching bases. Sequenced here: CD4+ or CD8+ T cells sorted from blood, sampled in a trial of the OX40 agonist ivuxolimab. CDR3 coding DNA: TGTGCCAGCTCACCACCGGGGGTCTTGCAGCCCCAGCATTTT. Its protein product is CASSPPGVLQPQHF.